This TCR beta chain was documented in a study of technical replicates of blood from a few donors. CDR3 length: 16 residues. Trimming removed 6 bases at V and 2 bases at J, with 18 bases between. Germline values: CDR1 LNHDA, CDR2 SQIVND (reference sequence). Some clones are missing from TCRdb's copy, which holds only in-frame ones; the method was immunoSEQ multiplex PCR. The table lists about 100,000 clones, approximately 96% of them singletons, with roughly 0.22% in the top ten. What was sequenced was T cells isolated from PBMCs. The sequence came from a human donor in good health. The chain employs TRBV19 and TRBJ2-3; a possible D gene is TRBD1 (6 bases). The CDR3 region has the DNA TGTGCCAGTAGCACAAGCCGGGCAGGGGCCACAGATACGCAGTATTTT. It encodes CASSTSRAGATDTQYF. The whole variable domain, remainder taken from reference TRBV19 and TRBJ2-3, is DGGITQSPKYLFRKEGQNVTLSCEQNLNHDAMYWYRQDPGQGLRLIYYSQIVNDFQKGDIAEGYSVSREKKESFPLTVTSAQKNPTAFYLCASSTSRAGATDTQYFGPGTRLTVL.